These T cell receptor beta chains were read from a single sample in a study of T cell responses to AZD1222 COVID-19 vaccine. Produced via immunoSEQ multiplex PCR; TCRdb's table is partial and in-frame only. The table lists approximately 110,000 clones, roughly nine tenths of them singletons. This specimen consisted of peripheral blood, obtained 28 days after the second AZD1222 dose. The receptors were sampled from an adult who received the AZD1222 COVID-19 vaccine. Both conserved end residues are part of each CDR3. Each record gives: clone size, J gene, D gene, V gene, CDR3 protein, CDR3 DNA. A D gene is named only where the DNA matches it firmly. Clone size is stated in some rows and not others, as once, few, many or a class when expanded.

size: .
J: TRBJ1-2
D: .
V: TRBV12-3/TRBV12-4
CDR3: CASSFQVFYGYTF
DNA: TGTGCCAGCAGTTTTCAGGTTTTTTATGGCTACACCTTC

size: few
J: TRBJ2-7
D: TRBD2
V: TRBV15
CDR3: CATSNLAGDYEQYF
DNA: TGTGCCACCAGCAACCTAGCGGGAGATTACGAGCAGTACTTC

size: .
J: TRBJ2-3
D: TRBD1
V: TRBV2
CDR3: CASRPGDRAVTDTQYF
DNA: TGTGCCAGCAGACCAGGGGACAGGGCAGTCACAGATACGCAGTATTTT

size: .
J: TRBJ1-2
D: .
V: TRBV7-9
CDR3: CASSLVGFGYTF
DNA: TGTGCCAGCAGCTTAGTAGGGTTCGGCTACACCTTC

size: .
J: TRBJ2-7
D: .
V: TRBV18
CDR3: CASSPGRDEQYF
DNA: TGTGCCAGCTCACCAGGGCGGGACGAGCAGTACTTC

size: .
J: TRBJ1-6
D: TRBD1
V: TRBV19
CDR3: CASVDRANSPLHF
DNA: TGTGCCAGTGTGGACAGGGCTAATTCACCCCTCCACTTT

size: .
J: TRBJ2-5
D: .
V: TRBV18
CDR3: CASQRGRQETQYF
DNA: TGTGCCAGCCAACGAGGGAGGCAAGAGACCCAGTACTTC

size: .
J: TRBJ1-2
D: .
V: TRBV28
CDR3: CASKINTGIHGYTF
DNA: TGTGCCAGCAAAATAAATACAGGGATCCATGGCTACACCTTC

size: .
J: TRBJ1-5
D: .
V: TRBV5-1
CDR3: CASRRDTYSNQPQHF
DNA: TGCGCCAGCAGGCGTGACACCTATAGCAATCAGCCCCAGCATTTT

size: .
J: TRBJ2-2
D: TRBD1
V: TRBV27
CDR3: CASRSNRDSSNTGELFF
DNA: TGTGCCAGCCGGAGTAATCGGGACAGCTCGAACACCGGGGAGCTGTTTTTT

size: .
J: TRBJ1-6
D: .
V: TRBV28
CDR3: CASSSGQRSYNSPLHF
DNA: TGTGCCAGCAGTTCCGGACAACGCTCCTATAATTCACCCCTCCACTTT

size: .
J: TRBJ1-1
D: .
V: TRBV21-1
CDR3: CASSAQTGDPHTEAFF
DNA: TGTGCCAGCAGCGCCCAGACAGGGGACCCGCACACTGAAGCTTTCTTT

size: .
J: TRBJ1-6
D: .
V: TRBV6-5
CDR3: CASLRDHNSPLHF
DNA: TGTGCCAGCCTCCGGGACCATAATTCACCCCTCCACTTT

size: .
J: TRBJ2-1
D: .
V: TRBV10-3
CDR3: CAISESNNEQFF
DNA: TGTGCCATCAGTGAGTCGAACAATGAGCAGTTCTTC

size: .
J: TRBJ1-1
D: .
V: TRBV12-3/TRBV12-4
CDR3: CASKGWRNTEAFF
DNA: TGTGCCAGCAAGGGTTGGCGGAACACTGAAGCTTTCTTT

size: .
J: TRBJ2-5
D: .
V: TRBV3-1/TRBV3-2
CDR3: CASSQATGAVETQYF
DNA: TGTGCCAGCAGCCAAGCGACGGGGGCGGTGGAGACCCAGTACTTC

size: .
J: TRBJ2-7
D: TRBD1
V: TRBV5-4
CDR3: CASSLISRDRGSEQYF
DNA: TGTGCCAGCAGCTTAATCTCCCGGGACAGGGGGTCCGAGCAGTACTTC

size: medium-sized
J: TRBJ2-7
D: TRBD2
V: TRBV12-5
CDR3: CASGYGAGVYEQYF
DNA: TGTGCTAGTGGTTATGGAGCGGGAGTCTACGAGCAGTACTTC

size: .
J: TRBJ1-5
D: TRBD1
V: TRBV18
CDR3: CASSPGQGGFGNQPQHF
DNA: TGTGCCAGCTCACCGGGACAGGGGGGGTTCGGTAATCAGCCCCAGCATTTT

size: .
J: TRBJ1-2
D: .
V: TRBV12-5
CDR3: CASGLDSNYGYTF
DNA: TGTGCTAGTGGTTTGGACAGTAACTATGGCTACACCTTC

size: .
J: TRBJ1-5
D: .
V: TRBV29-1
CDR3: CSVGSGNQPQHF
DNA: TGCAGCGTTGGGTCGGGGAATCAGCCCCAGCATTTT

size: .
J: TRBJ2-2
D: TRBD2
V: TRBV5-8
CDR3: CASSNIGLAAVTGELFF
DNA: TGTGCCAGCAGCAATATTGGACTAGCGGCTGTCACCGGGGAGCTGTTTTTT

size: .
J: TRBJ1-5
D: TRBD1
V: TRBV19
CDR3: CASTPRDRVQPQHF
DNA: TGTGCCAGCACGCCCCGTGACAGGGTCCAGCCCCAGCATTTT

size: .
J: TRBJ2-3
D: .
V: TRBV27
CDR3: CASSRLRADTQYF
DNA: TGTGCCAGCAGTCGTCTCCGGGCCGATACGCAGTATTTT

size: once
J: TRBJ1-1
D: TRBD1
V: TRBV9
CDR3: CASSVDTGAEAFF
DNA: TGTGCCAGCAGCGTAGACACAGGGGCTGAAGCTTTCTTT

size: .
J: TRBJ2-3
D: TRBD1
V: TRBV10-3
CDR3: CAISESWDRGLKFNTDTQYF
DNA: TGTGCCATCAGTGAGTCTTGGGACAGGGGGCTAAAGTTTAACACAGATACGCAGTATTTT

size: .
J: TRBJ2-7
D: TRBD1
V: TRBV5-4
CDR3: CASRREPGQTYEQYF
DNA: TGTGCCAGCAGACGAGAGCCGGGACAGACCTACGAGCAGTACTTC